This T cell receptor beta chain was identified during a study of T cells in Graves' hyperthyroidism and ophthalmopathy. From RNA transcripts, TCR beta CDR3 regions were amplified. In the first-round RT-PCR of the TCR CDR3, the HTBI primer set was used. In TCRdb, the multiplex PCR reads were re-called with MiXCR into one record per CDR3 protein. The sample carries some 740,000 distinct CDR3 sequences, about 15% recorded once. The germline CDR1 and CDR2 sequences are MNHEY and SMNVEV (reference sequence). This CDR3 spans 16 amino acids. V trimming: 3 bases; J trimming: 4 bases; junction bases outside the gene matches: 11. This clonotype was observed at least ten times. Antigen unknown. Study-level points and caveats: Most thyroid clonotypes that were expanded above 0.001 also turned up in blood.

Graves' hyperthyroidism was deemed stable given no ophthalmopathy progression within 18 months. Reasons for excluding patients were uncontrolled infection, other autoimmune disease, pregnancy or lactation. Clinical symptoms, serum thyroxine and TRAb, thyroid ultrasound and orbital computed tomography were used for the diagnoses. The sequence came from a woman between 18 and 29 years old with Graves' hyperthyroidism. The J gene is TRBJ2-7, the V gene TRBV27; 8 bases fit TRBD2. Sequencing used blood. CDR3 residues: CASSLELGRARYEQYF. The CDR3 DNA sequence: TGTGCCAGCAGTTTGGAGCTCGGGAGGGCTAGGTACGAGCAGTACTTC.